These 8 T cell receptor beta chains were all obtained from the same sample, sequenced in a study of cytomegalovirus exposure and HLA in healthy donors. A multiplex PCR was run with 60 Vbeta primers and 13 Jbeta primers. Measured with immunoSEQ multiplex PCR; TCRdb has only the in-frame clones, and not every one. The data show around 95,000 clones, around four fifths seen once. Sequences were obtained from PBMCs. All receptors derive from a female donor in good health and CMV-seropositive.

This chain joins TRBV6-6 and TRBJ1-6, with 7 bases fitting TRBD1. J lost 7 bases, V lost 2 bases, and 2 bases had no gene match. The CDR3 contains 14 residues. The germline gives CDR1 MNHNY, CDR2 SVGAGI (reference sequence). The CDR3 DNA sequence: TGTGCCAGCAGTTACCAGGGGGAAAATTCACCCCTCCACTTT. Its protein is CASSYQGENSPLHF.

This clone has just one count. The chain recombines TRBV5-4 with TRBJ1-1; 10 bases are shared with TRBD1. CDR1 is SGHNT, CDR2 YYREEE, per germline (reference sequence). Trimming took 0 bases from V and 7 from J; bases not matched to a gene: 6. The CDR3 contains 15 residues. The CDR3 region is CASSLGVTGGIEAFF. CDR3 nucleotide sequence: TGTGCCAGCAGCTTGGGGGTGACAGGGGGCATTGAAGCTTTCTTT.

The CDR3 loop is CSVEKGTGGRGYTF. CDR3 sequence (DNA): TGCAGCGTTGAAAAGGGTACAGGGGGCAGGGGCTACACCTTC. This rearrangement joins TRBV29-1 to TRBJ1-2, with 9 bases lining up with TRBD1. The CDR3 length is 14 residues. Germline V lookup: CDR1 SQVTM, CDR2 ANQGSEA. V lost 2 bases to trimming and J lost 8 bases; unmatched junction nucleotides: 9.

This chain uses TRBV5-6 with TRBJ1-5, with D hard to call. The germline gives CDR1 SGHDT, CDR2 YYEEEE. V dropped 0 bases and J dropped 5 bases, with 12 bases sitting between them. This CDR3 has 15 residues. CDR3 loop: CASSLGGGGYQPQHF. The CDR3 DNA sequence: TGTGCCAGCAGCTTGGGAGGCGGAGGGTATCAGCCCCAGCATTTT.

The rearrangement joins TRBV7-6 to TRBJ1-1; D gene uncertain. In germline, CDR1 is SGHVS, CDR2 FNYEAQ. The CDR3 loop spans 16 amino acids. V was clipped by 4 bases and J by 4 bases, with 19 bases between them. The CDR3 is CASSSLGGPYGTEAFF. The CDR3 bases are TGTGCCAGCAGCTCGCTGGGAGGCCCTTATGGCACTGAAGCTTTCTTT.

Notes on this clone: At one end, the junction sequence differs from germline, possibly due to a read error. The chain is built from TRBV5-1 and TRBJ1-2, with a tentative D call TRBD1 (6 bases). The CDR3 contains 13 residues. The germline V gene has CDR1 SGHRS and CDR2 YFSETQ. CDR3 in DNA: TGCGCCAGCAGCTTGACAGGGAAGGACGGCTGCACCTTC. It translates to CASSLTGKDGCTF. Full variable domain (outside the CDR3, taken from reference TRBV5-1 and TRBJ1-2): KAGVTQTPRYLIKTRGQQVTLSCSPISGHRSVSWYQQTPGQGLQFLFEYFSETQRNKGNFPGRFSGRQFSNSRSEMNVSTLELGDSALYLCASSLTGKDGCTFGSGTRLTVV.

The rearrangement joins TRBV19 to TRBJ1-1, with D unresolved. Germline CDR1 is LNHDA and CDR2 is SQIVND (reference sequence). This CDR3 comprises 12 residues. The V end was cut by 5 bases, the J end by 7 bases, with 11 bases between. The CDR3 nucleotides are TGTGCCAGTAGTTTCTGGCTGAATGAAGCTTTCTTT. It is translated as CASSFWLNEAFF.

The CDR3 region is CASTNRGRVFTDTQYF. In nucleotides, the CDR3 is TGTGCCAGCACCAATAGAGGCAGGGTTTTCACAGATACGCAGTATTTT. This chain links TRBV7-2 with TRBJ2-3; TRBD1 might be the D (5 bases). V dropped 7 bases and J dropped 2 bases, with 19 bases sitting between them. Looked up from germline, CDR1 is SGHTA and CDR2 is FQGNSA. The CDR3 loop spans 16 amino acids.